These 20 T cell receptor beta chains were sequenced from one sample in a study of cytomegalovirus exposure and HLA in healthy donors. TCRdb's copy holds only in-frame clones and misses some; the assay was immunoSEQ multiplex PCR. The sample gives 150,000 to 200,000 clones, 80% to 90% of which show up once; more than 2% is in the top ten. The sample consisted of PBMCs. These receptors all stem from a woman aged 18-35 years in good health and CMV-seronegative.

This clone was counted a single time. The chain recombines TRBV5-1 with TRBJ1-2; 10 bases agree with TRBD1. The CDR3 loop spans 16 amino acids. J lost 2 bases, V lost 0 bases, and 4 bases had no gene match. Germline CDR1 and CDR2: SGHRS and YFSETQ. The CDR3 DNA reads TGCGCCAGCAGCTTGGACGGACAGGGGGAAAACTATGGCTACACCTTC. Protein product: CASSLDGQGENYGYTF. Variable domain in full (rest from reference TRBV5-1 and TRBJ1-2): KAGVTQTPRYLIKTRGQQVTLSCSPISGHRSVSWYQQTPGQGLQFLFEYFSETQRNKGNFPGRFSGRQFSNSRSEMNVSTLELGDSALYLCASSLDGQGENYGYTFGSGTRLTVV.

This clone was detected once. The chain is built from TRBV6-6 and TRBJ2-1, with 7 bases matching TRBD2. J lost 7 bases, V lost 4 bases, and 13 bases had no gene match. CDR1 is MNHNY and CDR2 is SVGAGI in the germline V gene (reference sequence). The CDR3 runs to 16 residues. This CDR3 is CASSSLSKGAGNEQFF. DNA for the CDR3: TGTGCCAGCAGTTCCCTTAGTAAGGGAGCGGGGAATGAGCAGTTCTTC.

CDR3 sequence: CSVLREWADTQYF. The DNA for the CDR3 is TGCAGCGTCTTGCGGGAGTGGGCAGATACGCAGTATTTT. J is TRBJ2-3 and V is TRBV29-1; 7 bases map to TRBD2. The length of the CDR3 is 13 residues. Per the germline V gene, CDR1 is SQVTM and CDR2 is ANQGSEA. The V segment lost 6 bases and the J segment 4 bases; nucleotides outside the gene matches: 7.

The CDR3 here is CASKRTGLFGVTF. In DNA, the CDR3 is TGTGCCAGCAAGAGGACAGGCCTCTTCGGGGTCACCTTC. J is TRBJ1-2 and V is TRBV6-6; 7 nucleotides line up with TRBD1. After removal of 7 bases from V and 13 bases from J, the junction contained 15 bases not matched to a gene. This CDR3 is built from 13 residues. Looked up from germline, CDR1 is MNHNY and CDR2 is SVGAGI (reference sequence).

Concerning this clone itself: A junction boundary mismatches the germline segment, possibly from a read error. The chain couples TRBV7-3 to TRBJ2-3, with TRBD2 matching 7 bases. The germline CDR1 and CDR2 sequences are SGHTA and FQGTGA. The CDR3 is made up of 15 amino acids. The CDR3 is CASSQRGGRTDTQYF. CDR3 bases: TGTGCCAGCAGTCAACGCGGGGGACGCACGGATACGCAGTATTTT.

This rearrangement joins TRBV11-2 to TRBJ2-7; maybe TRBD2 (6 bases). V lost 7 bases, J lost 3 bases, and 13 bases lay in between. The CDR3 contains 13 residues. Germline lookup yields CDR1 SGHAT and CDR2 FQNNGV. DNA for the CDR3: TGTGCCAGCACCCGGGGGAAGATCTACGAGCAGTACTTC. Its translation is CASTRGKIYEQYF.

V is TRBV4-2 and J is TRBJ1-2; 7 nucleotides agree with TRBD1. The CDR3 has 13 residues. Germline CDR1 reads LGHNA; CDR2 reads YNFKEQ. J gave up 8 bases and V 5 bases, and 8 bases lay outside the gene matches. The CDR3 region has the DNA TGTGCCAGCAGCTCCGGGACAGCTAAGGGCTACACCTTC. This gives the protein CASSSGTAKGYTF.

The chain has TRBV7-2 and TRBJ2-7; 7 bases fit TRBD2. V was pared by 6 bases and J by 0 bases, with 8 bases of the junction left unmatched. There are 15 residues in the CDR3. Germline CDR1 and CDR2: SGHTA and FQGNSA. CDR3 bases: TGTGCCAGCAGTTACAGGAGGACTAGCTCCTACGAGCAGTACTTC. Encoded protein: CASSYRRTSSYEQYF.

The chain carries TRBV7-9 and TRBJ1-2; TRBD1 is a possible D gene (5 bases). The CDR3 loop spans 17 amino acids. Germline assignment: CDR1 SEHNR and CDR2 FQNEAQ (reference sequence). Trimming left V 4 bases short and J 8 bases short, with 26 bases between. The CDR3 protein is CASSYLGGGVNLGGYTF. The CDR3 region has the DNA TGTGCCAGCAGCTACCTTGGGGGAGGCGTGAATTTGGGAGGCTACACCTTC. Together with reference TRBV7-9 and TRBJ1-2, the CDR3 gives the full variable domain: DTGVSQNPRHKITKRGQNVTFRCDPISEHNRLYWYRQTLGQGPEFLTYFQNEAQLEKSRLLSDRFSAERPKGSFSTLEIQRTEQGDSAMYLCASSYLGGGVNLGGYTFGSGTRLTVV.

The rearrangement uses TRBV7-6 and TRBJ2-3; 11 bases fit TRBD2. Germline-derived CDR1 and CDR2 are SGHVS and FNYEAQ. This CDR3 contains 16 residues. Germline trimming cut 5 bases from V and 4 bases from J; bases unmatched to any gene: 8. The CDR3 DNA is TGTGCCAGCAGCCCAATAGCGGGGGGGTCCTCAGATACGCAGTATTTT. Protein sequence: CASSPIAGGSSDTQYF.

This clone was detected a few times. The genes are TRBV5-1 and TRBJ1-1; D unclear. Per the germline V gene, CDR1 is SGHRS and CDR2 is YFSETQ. This CDR3 contains 13 residues. Trimming removed 0 bases from V and 0 bases from J, with 3 bases in between. The DNA for the CDR3 is TGCGCCAGCAGCTTGGACATGAACACTGAAGCTTTCTTT. Translation: CASSLDMNTEAFF.

The gene calls are TRBV30 and TRBJ1-2; maybe TRBD1 (5 bases). The CDR3 runs 14 residues. Germline CDR1 GTSNPN, CDR2 SVGIG (reference sequence). The V end lost 4 bases, the J end lost 1 base, and 13 bases lay between the germline ends. CDR3 DNA sequence: TGTGCCTGGATACGGGGGGATTATAACTATGGCTACACCTTC. It is translated as CAWIRGDYNYGYTF.

J is TRBJ2-1 and V is TRBV10-3; 8 nucleotides align to TRBD2. V lost 3 bases to trimming and J lost 7 bases; unmatched junction nucleotides: 8. Germline CDR1 reads ENHRY; CDR2 reads SYGVKD. The CDR3 contains 15 residues. CDR3: CAISESGGLKNEQFF. As DNA, the CDR3 is TGTGCCATCAGTGAAAGCGGGGGCCTCAAAAATGAGCAGTTCTTC.

The chain employs TRBV2 and TRBJ1-1, with 7 bases lining up with TRBD1. The germline V gene has CDR1 SNHLY and CDR2 FYNNEI. This CDR3 comprises 12 residues. After removal of 10 bases from V and 4 bases from J, the junction contained 6 bases not matched to a gene. CDR3 sequence: CATQTGATEAFF. The CDR3 coding sequence is TGTGCCACCCAAACAGGGGCCACTGAAGCTTTCTTT.

J is TRBJ1-5 and V is TRBV4-2; D is uncertain. The CDR3 runs 15 residues. CDR1 LGHNA and CDR2 YNFKEQ come from the germline V gene. V dropped 6 bases and J dropped 3 bases, with 15 bases sitting between them. The CDR3 bases are TGTGCCAGCAGTCAAAGCGGCGGCACCAATCAGCCCCAGCATTTT. Translating it yields CASSQSGGTNQPQHF.

This clone was found a few times. The chain joins TRBV9 to TRBJ1-1; 7 positions match TRBD1. V shed 4 bases, J shed 4 bases, and the junction held 4 bases outside the gene matches. CDR1 and CDR2 (germline): SGDLS, YYNGEE. CDR3 length equals 13 residues. The CDR3 nucleotides read TGTGCCAGCAGCAACTCAGGGGGCACTGAAGCTTTCTTT. Amino acid sequence: CASSNSGGTEAFF. The whole variable domain, filled in from reference TRBV9 and TRBJ1-1, reads DSGVTQTPKHLITATGQRVTLRCSPRSGDLSVYWYQQSLDQGLQFLIQYYNGEERAKGNILERFSAQQFPDLHSELNLSSLELGDSALYFCASSNSGGTEAFFGQGTRLTVV.

This chain joins TRBV6-1 and TRBJ2-1; 10 nucleotides align to TRBD1. CDR1 MNHNS and CDR2 SASEGT come from the germline V gene. The CDR3 is made up of 15 amino acids. Losses at the gene ends were 2 bases for V and 5 bases for J; bases not matched to a gene: 3. CDR3 in DNA: TGTGCCAGCAGTGAATTGGACAGGGGGAACAATGAGCAGTTCTTC. Protein: CASSELDRGNNEQFF.

The J gene is TRBJ2-7, the V gene TRBV4-3; no definite D call. This CDR3 has 15 residues. Trimming left V 0 bases short and J 1 base short, with 10 bases between. In germline, CDR1 is LGHNA, CDR2 YSLEER. The chain's CDR3 is CASSQDVSRSYEQYF. The CDR3 nucleotides are TGCGCCAGCAGCCAAGATGTGTCCAGGTCCTACGAGCAGTACTTC.

The chain couples TRBV7-9 to TRBJ1-1; D is ambiguous. Germline loops: CDR1 SEHNR, CDR2 FQNEAQ (reference sequence). The CDR3 is made up of 12 amino acids. Trimming stripped 11 bases from V and 1 base from J, with 11 bases between. CDR3 sequence: CAVDAENTEAFF. The DNA of the CDR3 is TGTGCCGTCGATGCGGAGAACACTGAAGCTTTCTTT.

V usage is TRBV5-1 and J usage is TRBJ2-5, with D uncertain. CDR3 length equals 15 residues. Trimming left V 3 bases short and J 5 bases short, with 17 bases between. Germline loops: CDR1 SGHRS, CDR2 YFSETQ. The CDR3 reads CASSSHLVNAETQYF. Written as DNA, the CDR3 is TGCGCCAGCAGCTCCCACCTTGTAAATGCGGAGACCCAGTACTTC.